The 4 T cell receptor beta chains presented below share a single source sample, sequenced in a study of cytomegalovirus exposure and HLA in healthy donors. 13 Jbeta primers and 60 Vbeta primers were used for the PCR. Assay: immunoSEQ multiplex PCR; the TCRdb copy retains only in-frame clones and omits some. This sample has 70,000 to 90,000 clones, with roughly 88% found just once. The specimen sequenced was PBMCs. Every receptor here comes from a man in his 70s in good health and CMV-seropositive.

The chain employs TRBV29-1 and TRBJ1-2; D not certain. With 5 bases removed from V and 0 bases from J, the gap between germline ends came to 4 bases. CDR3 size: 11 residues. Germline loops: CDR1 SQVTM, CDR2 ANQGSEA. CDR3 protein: CSVSANYGYTF. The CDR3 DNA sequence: TGCAGCGTTTCGGCTAACTATGGCTACACCTTC.

CDR3 in DNA: TGTGCCACCCGAGGGACTAGCGGGAGTTACGAGCAGTACTTC. It codes for CATRGTSGSYEQYF. V is TRBV2 and J is TRBJ2-7, with 14 bases fitting TRBD2. The germline CDR1 and CDR2 sequences are SNHLY and FYNNEI. The ends lost 10 bases at V and 4 bases at J; junction bases unmatched: 6. The CDR3 length is 14 residues.

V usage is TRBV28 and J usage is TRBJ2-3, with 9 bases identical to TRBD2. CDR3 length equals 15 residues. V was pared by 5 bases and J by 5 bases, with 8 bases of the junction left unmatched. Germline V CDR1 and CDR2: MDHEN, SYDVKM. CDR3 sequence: CASSDPGLAGDTQYF. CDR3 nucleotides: TGTGCCAGCAGTGATCCGGGACTAGCAGGAGATACGCAGTATTTT.

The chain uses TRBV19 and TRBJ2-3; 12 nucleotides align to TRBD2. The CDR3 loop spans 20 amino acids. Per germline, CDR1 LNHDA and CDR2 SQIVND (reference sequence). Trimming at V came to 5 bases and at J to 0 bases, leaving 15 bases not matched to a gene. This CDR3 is CASSSTSGGTLGDSTDTQYF. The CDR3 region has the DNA TGTGCCAGTAGTTCAACTAGCGGGGGGACGCTCGGAGATAGCACAGATACGCAGTATTTT.